The T cell receptor (beta chain) described here comes from a study of CD8 T cells in ankylosing spondylitis. The CDR3 runs 14 residues. CDR1 SGHRS and CDR2 YFSETQ come from the germline V gene. Trimming took 1 base from V and 2 from J, leaving 9 bases between them. Study-level points and caveats: Disease-linked clones were reportedly significantly enriched in matched ankylosing spondylitis synovial fluid. In ankylosing spondylitis blood, a motif of roughly eight highly homologous TCR beta variants appeared characteristic.

Concerning this clonotype: Antigen: not known.

One entry per CDR3 protein results from TCRdb running MiXCR on the 5' RACE reads. The sample consists of roughly 440,000 distinct CDR3 sequences, roughly 18% of them appearing once. What was sequenced was blood, either unsorted or a sorted T cell fraction (not recorded which). V usage is TRBV5-1 and J usage is TRBJ1-2; D is ambiguous. The origin of this receptor is a male donor with ankylosing spondylitis. The CDR3 sequence: CASSLPSPNYGYTF. The DNA for the CDR3 is TGCGCCAGCAGCTTGCCCAGTCCAAACTATGGCTACACCTTC.